This T cell receptor (beta chain) is drawn from a study of T cells in Graves' hyperthyroidism and ophthalmopathy. Study-level information: Any treatment followed the collection of peripheral blood at initial diagnosis.

In patients aged 18 to 65, hyperthyroidism was newly diagnosed, with duration under 2 months. Uncontrolled infection, other autoimmune disease, pregnancy or lactation excluded patients. Points on this clonotype: One junction end does not reproduce the germline sequence, and a read error may be involved.

Authors of the study amplified TCR beta CDR3 regions from RNA transcripts. Using the HTBI primer set, a first-round RT-PCR was run on the TCR CDR3. In TCRdb, the multiplex PCR reads were re-called with MiXCR into one record per CDR3 protein. Here the sample spans nearly 750,000 distinct CDR3 sequences, about a third being singletons. The CDR3 is 14 residues long. From germline, CDR1 is MNHEY and CDR2 SMNVEV (reference sequence). Sequencing input: blood. The chain uses TRBV27 and TRBJ2-7; 11 nucleotides line up with TRBD2. This TCR derives from a woman in her 40s with Graves' hyperthyroidism. The CDR3 DNA follows: TGTGCCGGCAGTCCCGGGACTAGCGGTTTAAAGCAGTACTTC. Its translation: CAGSPGTSGLKQYF.